These 28 T cell receptor beta chains came from one sample sequenced in a study of CD8+CD57+ T cells in acquired aplastic anemia. TCR beta VDJ and CDR3 profiles were obtained from a genomic DNA template. TCRdb called the reads again in MiXCR, with one record for every CDR3 protein. Of 180,000 or so distinct CDR3 sequences in the sample, less than 60% were seen once. Sequenced patients had shown CD8+CD57+ cell expansion by flow cytometry. Sequencing input: sorted CD4+, CD8+, or CD8+CD57+ T cells (not recorded which) from PBMCs. Receptors were obtained from a human donor with aplastic anemia.

The chain is built from TRBV29-1 and TRBJ1-2, with 9 bases fitting TRBD1. Unmatched junction bases numbered 9, after V lost 3 bases and J lost 7 bases. Germline lookup yields CDR1 SQVTM and CDR2 ANQGSEA. The CDR3 length is 14 residues. Here the CDR3 reads CSVEKRDRAGGYTF. For the CDR3, the DNA is TGCAGCGTTGAGAAGCGGGACAGGGCGGGTGGCTACACCTTC.

This clonotype was observed a handful of times. The chain joins TRBV25-1 to TRBJ2-7, with D perhaps TRBD1 (8 bases). The V gene lost 11 bases and the J gene lost 4 bases, with 18 bases spanning the gap. CDR1 is MGHDK, CDR2 SYGVNS, per germline. This CDR3 region has 13 residues. CDR3 loop: CAGGGQDRYEQYF. CDR3 bases: TGTGCCGGGGGGGGACAGGATCGGTACGAGCAGTACTTC.

The J gene is TRBJ2-7, the V gene TRBV3-1; 11 positions match TRBD2. There are 17 residues in the CDR3. The trim removed 0 bases at V and 7 bases at J, leaving 11 bases unmatched. CDR1 and CDR2 (germline): LGHDT, YNNKEL (reference sequence). CDR3 nucleotides: TGTGCCAGCAGCCAAGATACCCTTAGCGGGGGGGCCCATGAGCAGTACTTC. Residues: CASSQDTLSGGAHEQYF.

V gene TRBV12-3 or TRBV12-4 combines with J gene TRBJ1-2; TRBD1 matches 7 bases. The ends lost 6 bases at V and 4 bases at J; junction bases unmatched: 5. The CDR3 runs to 13 residues. Here the CDR3 reads CASSRQGPYGYTF. The CDR3 nucleotides read TGTGCCAGCAGCCGACAGGGCCCCTATGGCTACACCTTC.

CDR3 in DNA: TGTGCCAGCACCCCCGTGGGTACCTACGAGCAGTACTTC. This codes for CASTPVGTYEQYF. The chain links TRBV7-8 to TRBJ2-7; no definite D call. Germline V gives CDR1 SGHVS, CDR2 FQNEAQ. V was clipped by 7 bases and J by 2 bases, with 12 bases between them. The CDR3 is made up of 13 amino acids.

This rearrangement joins TRBV10-3 to TRBJ1-2; 8 bases fit TRBD1. Unmatched junction bases numbered 16, after V lost 3 bases and J lost 1 base. This CDR3 comprises 19 residues. Looked up from germline, CDR1 is ENHRY and CDR2 is SYGVKD. This CDR3 reads CAISDPTGGKDTVNYGYTF. Written as DNA, the CDR3 is TGTGCCATCAGTGATCCTACAGGGGGAAAAGACACAGTTAACTATGGCTACACCTTC.

This clonotype appeared once. The J gene is TRBJ1-5, the V gene TRBV15, with a weak D call TRBD1 (5 bases). The germline V gene has CDR1 LNHNV and CDR2 YYDKDF (reference sequence). Trimming stripped 3 bases from V and 2 bases from J, with 11 bases between. The CDR3 is 15 amino acids. The CDR3, as DNA: TGTGCCACCAGCAGGGCAGGGATGGGCAATCAGCCCCAGCATTTT. This translates into CATSRAGMGNQPQHF.

This clonotype showed up just once. The rearrangement links TRBV20-1 to TRBJ2-3; TRBD1 matches 8 bases. Germline V lookup: CDR1 DFQATT, CDR2 SNEGSKA (reference sequence). J was trimmed by 6 bases and V by 0 bases; bases with no gene match: 5. The CDR3 is made up of 14 amino acids. In nucleotides, the CDR3 is TGCAGTGCTAGAGACAGGGGGCTGGTGGATACGCAGTATTTT. It specifies CSARDRGLVDTQYF.

V gene TRBV20-1 combines with J gene TRBJ1-2, with D unresolved. In germline, CDR1 is DFQATT, CDR2 SNEGSKA (reference sequence). The CDR3 consists of 8 residues. DNA of the CDR3: TGCACCCTTTCGGGCTACACCTTC. It specifies CTLSGYTF.

This clonotype showed up many times. The J gene is TRBJ2-5, the V gene TRBV5-6, with D possibly TRBD2 on 6 matching bases. V was shortened by 0 bases and J by 6 bases, with 15 bases between the two germline ends. Looked up from germline, CDR1 is SGHDT and CDR2 is YYEEEE. The CDR3 consists of 15 residues. The CDR3 DNA reads TGTGCCAGCAGCTTGGGGGCGGGACCGTCAAAGACCCAGTACTTC. It translates to CASSLGAGPSKTQYF. Using reference TRBV5-6 and TRBJ2-5 for the parts outside the CDR3, the full variable domain is DAGVTQSPTHLIKTRGQQVTLRCSPKSGHDTVSWYQQALGQGPQFIFQYYEEEERQRGNFPDRFSGHQFPNYSSELNVNALLLGDSALYLCASSLGAGPSKTQYFGPGTRLLVL.

This clonotype is a singleton in its sample. The chain recombines TRBV7-2 with TRBJ2-5; the D is unclear. V lost 1 base and J lost 3, with 9 bases in between. Germline V gene sequence: CDR1 SGHTA, CDR2 FQGNSA. This CDR3 comprises 14 residues. CDR3 bases: TGTGCCAGCAGCTTAGGTCAGGCCAAAGAGACCCAGTACTTC. Its translation: CASSLGQAKETQYF.

This clonotype was seen at least ten times. This sequence joins TRBV7-2 and TRBJ1-2, with D hard to call. Trimming took off 2 bases at V and 1 base at J, with 14 bases between the two ends. Germline-derived CDR1 and CDR2 are SGHTA and FQGNSA. The CDR3 consists of 16 residues. The CDR3 nucleotides read TGTGCCAGCAGCTTACACCAAACGGTTCTTAACTATGGCTACACCTTC. Residues: CASSLHQTVLNYGYTF.

As for this clonotype: One end of the junction does not line up with germline, which may come from a read error. V is TRBV27 and J is TRBJ2-3; maybe TRBD2 (6 bases). The CDR3 runs 16 residues. The V gene's germline CDR1 is MNHEY and CDR2 SMNVEV (reference sequence). The CDR3 region is CASSLSPGTSTGTQYF. The CDR3 region has the DNA TGTGCCAGCAGTTTATCGCCCGGTACTAGCACAGGTACGCAGTATTTT.

This clonotype was observed a few times. V and J are TRBV20-1 and TRBJ1-2; D gene unclear. The CDR3 spans 12 residues. The germline CDR1 and CDR2 sequences are DFQATT and SNEGSKA (reference sequence). V was pared by 3 bases and J by 2 bases, with 7 bases between. Here the CDR3 reads CSASSGNYGYTF. CDR3 coding DNA: TGCAGTGCTAGTTCGGGCAACTATGGCTACACCTTC.

The rearrangement links TRBV2 to TRBJ2-7; a weak D match, TRBD1 (6 bases). The CDR3 length is 15 residues. The V gene lost 2 bases and the J gene lost 3 bases, with 14 bases spanning the gap. The germline V gene has CDR1 SNHLY and CDR2 FYNNEI. DNA for the CDR3: TGTGCCAGCAGTGAAAACAGGGATGCTAACTACGAGCAGTACTTC. This sequence encodes CASSENRDANYEQYF.

This clonotype was detected many times. The chain couples TRBV2 to TRBJ2-1; D is possibly TRBD2 (5 bases). V gave up 3 bases and J gave up 0 bases, with 9 bases separating them. The CDR3 covers 15 residues. Germline values: CDR1 SNHLY, CDR2 FYNNEI. The CDR3 spells CASSDEGSSYNEQFF. The DNA for the CDR3 is TGTGCCAGCAGTGATGAGGGAAGCTCCTACAATGAGCAGTTCTTC.

The rearrangement uses TRBV9 and TRBJ2-3, with 11 bases fitting TRBD2. J was trimmed by 6 bases and V by 3 bases; bases with no gene match: 6. Germline V gene sequence: CDR1 SGDLS, CDR2 YYNGEE. The CDR3 loop spans 15 amino acids. CDR3 protein: CASSAGLAGMDTQYF. CDR3 nucleotide sequence: TGTGCCAGCAGCGCCGGACTAGCGGGTATGGATACGCAGTATTTT.

The CDR3 DNA reads as TGTGCCAGCAGCTTACTGGCGGATACCTACGAGCAGTACTTC. Its protein product is CASSLLADTYEQYF. The genes are TRBV7-9 and TRBJ2-7; D is ambiguous. CDR1 is SEHNR and CDR2 is FQNEAQ in the germline V gene (reference sequence). This CDR3 is 14 amino acids long. V shed 2 bases and J shed 2 bases, with 10 bases lying between them.

In the case of this clonotype: A much larger clonotype is one base distant, so this may be a read error. Lacking the conserved final phenylalanine or tryptophan, this CDR3 likely reflects a read error. The rearrangement joins TRBV12-3 or TRBV12-4 to TRBJ2-2; a weak D match, TRBD2 (6 bases). The CDR3 extends over 14 amino acids. Between the trimmed V and J ends, which lost 5 bases and 4 bases, there was a span of 11 bases. In nucleotides, the CDR3 is TGTGCCAGCAGTCTCGGGGGTAGCACCGGGGAGCTGTTTCTT. Residues: CASSLGGSTGELFL.

The sample holds many counts of this clonotype. DNA of the CDR3: TGTGCCAGCAGCTTAGCGCTTAGGGTAAGGGACACTGAAGCTTTCTTT. This gives the protein CASSLALRVRDTEAFF. This chain connects TRBV11-1 to TRBJ1-1; no reliable D call. V was shortened by 0 bases and J by 3 bases, with 14 bases between the two germline ends. CDR3 length: 16 amino acids. Per the germline V gene, CDR1 is SGHAT and CDR2 is FQDESV (reference sequence).

In its sample, this clonotype was seen a few times. This chain joins TRBV30 and TRBJ2-7; D not certain. Germline V gives CDR1 GTSNPN, CDR2 SVGIG (reference sequence). The CDR3 contains 13 residues. The V gene lost 5 bases and the J gene lost 3 bases, with 14 bases spanning the gap. Here the CDR3 reads CAWAQGIGYEQYF. The CDR3, as DNA: TGTGCCTGGGCTCAAGGGATCGGCTACGAGCAGTACTTC.

The chain employs TRBV20-1 and TRBJ2-5; a weak D match, TRBD2 (5 bases). The CDR3 is 16 amino acids. The V and J ends lost 0 bases and 5 bases respectively, with 19 bases between them. The germline V gene encodes CDR1 DFQATT and CDR2 SNEGSKA (reference sequence). The chain's CDR3 is CSAREGAARSLETQYF. The CDR3 DNA is TGCAGTGCTAGAGAGGGAGCGGCGAGAAGTTTGGAGACCCAGTACTTC.

The chain has TRBV24-1 and TRBJ1-1; a weak D match, TRBD1 (5 bases). V gave up 3 bases and J gave up 11 bases, with 9 bases separating them. CDR3 length equals 11 residues. CDR1 and CDR2 from the germline V gene are KGHDR and SFDVKD. CDR3 coding DNA: TGTGCCACCAGTGATGGGACTAAGGCTTTCTTT. Its translation: CATSDGTKAFF.

This clonotype was counted ten times or more. V is TRBV19 and J is TRBJ2-2; TRBD2 matches at 9 bases. V dropped 6 bases and J dropped 5; count of bases not matched to a gene: 7. Germline V CDR1 and CDR2: LNHDA, SQIVND (reference sequence). The CDR3 is made up of 15 amino acids. This CDR3 reads CASRPGLAFTGELFF. CDR3 nucleotides: TGTGCCAGTAGGCCGGGACTAGCATTTACCGGGGAGCTGTTTTTT.

This clonotype was observed at least ten times. This sequence joins TRBV2 and TRBJ1-2, with unresolved D. The V end lost 2 bases, the J end lost 2 bases, and 12 bases lay between the germline ends. CDR3 size: 15 residues. Germline V CDR1 and CDR2: SNHLY, FYNNEI. The CDR3 DNA reads as TGTGCCAGCAGTGAATGGGGTTCCTCAAACTATGGCTACACCTTC. It translates to CASSEWGSSNYGYTF.

This clonotype was observed once. The chain employs TRBV2 and TRBJ2-3; D may match TRBD1 or TRBD2 (5 bases each). Trimming removed 5 bases from V and 6 bases from J, with 18 bases in between. The germline CDR1 and CDR2 sequences are SNHLY and FYNNEI. The CDR3 consists of 15 residues. The CDR3 DNA follows: TGTGCCAGCAGTAAGGACTTCCAGGGTGGGGATACGCAGTATTTT. Translation gives CASSKDFQGGDTQYF.

As for this clonotype: A much larger clone sits a single nucleotide away, making a read error possible. The rearrangement uses TRBV4-3 and TRBJ1-2; tentative D call: TRBD1 (6 bases). Trimming pared 3 bases from V and 8 bases from J, leaving 13 bases between. The germline gives CDR1 LGHNA, CDR2 YSLEER. This CDR3 comprises 13 residues. CDR3: CASSHEGVGGYTF. As DNA, the CDR3 is TGCGCCAGCAGCCACGAGGGGGTAGGAGGCTACACCTTC.

This clonotype has at least ten counts. CDR3 in DNA: TGTGCCAGCAGGCCGGGAAACACTGAAGCTTTCTTT. Residues: CASRPGNTEAFF. This chain joins TRBV12-3 or TRBV12-4 and TRBJ1-1; D remains unclear. Deletions cut 6 bases from V and 2 bases from J, with 7 bases between. The CDR3 is 12 residues long.